The subject of this entry is one T cell receptor beta chain. The data originate from a study of cytomegalovirus exposure and HLA in healthy donors. V dropped 2 bases and J dropped 6 bases, with 10 bases sitting between them. Germline V gene sequence: CDR1 MNHNS, CDR2 SASEGT. The CDR3 is 14 amino acids. PCR involved 60 Vbeta and 13 Jbeta primers. Method: immunoSEQ multiplex PCR; TCRdb's copy keeps in-frame clones and lacks some. The data show around 150,000 clones, with 75% seen just once and roughly 7.6% held by the top ten. V gene TRBV6-1 combines with J gene TRBJ2-2, with D perhaps TRBD2 (6 bases). The source of this sequence is a woman between 40 and 50 years old in good health and CMV-seropositive. The specimen sequenced was PBMCs. CDR3 residues: CASSELRDSGELFF. The CDR3 bases are TGTGCCAGCAGTGAATTGAGGGACTCCGGGGAGCTGTTTTTT.